This record concerns one TCR beta chain sequence. As yet, its antigen is unknown. The data were produced by immunoSEQ multiplex PCR, yet TCRdb's version contains in-frame clones alone and is incomplete. The table includes some 2.3 million clones, approximately 95% detected once. These data belong to a study of shared clonotypes between healthy human individuals. Overall study results and limits: Represented genetic and exposure-history diversity was restricted by having few donors.

The V and J ends lost 8 bases and 0 bases respectively, with 10 bases between them. The germline V gene has CDR1 LNHDA and CDR2 SQIVND (reference sequence). This CDR3 is 14 amino acids long. Material for sequencing was naive CD4+ T cells from PBMCs. Subset noted: CD45RA+ positively selected. The sequence came from a man younger than 35 in good health. Some clones in this sample may be carry-over from other donors' samples. This chain uses TRBV19 with TRBJ1-4; D may be TRBD1 (5 bases). The CDR3 protein is CASRDSATNEKLFF. CDR3 sequence (DNA): TGTGCCAGTCGCGACAGCGCAACTAATGAAAAACTGTTTTTT.